The TCR beta chain described here comes from a study of blood T cell repertoires in COVID-19. Study as a whole: PBMCs, B-cell-depleted T cells, or T cells provided the cDNA or gDNA that made up the material.

The CDR3 loop spans 14 amino acids. V lost 3 bases and J 5 bases, leaving 12 bases between the germline ends. Germline values: CDR1 SGDLS, CDR2 YYNGEE. Study processing details: Cell counts per sample came from amplifying reference gene primers. Generated by immunoSEQ multiplex PCR, the TCRdb table keeps only in-frame clones and is missing some. V and J calls and clone size follow that table, whereas D and trimming were derived from the DNA. The table records tens of thousands of clones, roughly four fifths of them present only once. This clone has just one count. The sample was peripheral blood. The clonotype comes from a man in his fifties or sixties with acute or convalescent COVID-19. The chain combines TRBV9 with TRBJ2-1; tentatively, D is TRBD1 (5 bases). CDR3 coding DNA: TGTGCCAGCAGCGGACAGCGCAACAACAATGAGCAGTTCTTC. This translates into CASSGQRNNNEQFF.